What follows is one T cell receptor beta chain and its context. The antigen remains unidentified. The source of the sample is a study of response to subunit inactivated influenza vaccine. General study results and limits: Authors proposed each seasonal influenza vaccination draws in few new T cells.

The CDR3 loop spans 14 amino acids. Trimming shortened V by 0 bases and J by 5 bases, and 11 bases separated the two germline ends. The germline gives CDR1 SGHRS, CDR2 YFSETQ. TCRdb processed the RT-PCR reads anew with MiXCR; each CDR3 protein has one entry. The data show approximately 500,000 distinct CDR3 sequences, with approximately 12% seen just once and about 12% held by the top ten. The input for sequencing was PBMCs from blood, taken about 40 days after vaccination. This TCR was sampled from a man aged 45-65 years who received an inactivated influenza vaccine. The J gene is TRBJ1-1, the V gene TRBV5-1, with D possibly TRBD1 on 5 matching bases. CDR3 DNA: TGCGCCAGCAGCTTGGTGGGAGGGGAGACTGAAGCTTTCTTT. Its translation: CASSLVGGETEAFF.